Listed below are T cell receptor beta chains from one sample, sequenced in a study of CD8+CD57+ T cells in acquired aplastic anemia. MiXCR, applied by TCRdb to the reads, yields one record per CDR3 protein. The sample includes 400,000 to 600,000 distinct CDR3 sequences, about a third of them seen just once. The sample comprised sorted CD4+, CD8+, or CD8+CD57+ T cells (not recorded which) from PBMCs. The receptor set was obtained from a human donor with aplastic anemia. Both conserved end residues are part of each CDR3. D genes are given only for firm matches. Clone size is not always given. Where it is, it says once, few, many or a class for expanded clones.

>few|NA|TRBV11-2|TRBJ1-1
TGTGCCAGCAGCTTAGATCGCAGCCAAGCTTTCTTT
CASSLDRSQAFF
>few|TRBD1|TRBV30|TRBJ1-2
TGTGCCTGGAGTGTACTCGGACAGGGCCATGGCTACACCTTC
CAWSVLGQGHGYTF
>NA|NA|TRBV5-6|TRBJ1-2
TGTGCCAGCAGCTTGCCAGATTTCTATGGCTACACCTTC
CASSLPDFYGYTF
>NA|NA|TRBV2|TRBJ1-2
TGTGCCAGCAATTGGAGGGCAGCCACAAACTATGGCTACACCTTC
CASNWRAATNYGYTF
>few|NA|TRBV12-3/TRBV12-4|TRBJ2-3
TGTGCCAGCAGCCATCCCCCGGTGGCAGATACGCAGTATTTT
CASSHPPVADTQYF
>NA|NA|TRBV7-2|TRBJ2-7
TGTGCCAGCGGCAGGGAGTACGAGCAGTACTTC
CASGREYEQYF
>few|NA|TRBV19|TRBJ2-2
TGTGCCAGTAATCTCCTCCCGACAGGGAACACCGGGGAGCTGTTTTTT
CASNLLPTGNTGELFF
>NA|TRBD2|TRBV20-1|TRBJ2-1
TGCAGGGTCGGGACTAGCGGATACAATGAGCAGTTCTTC
CRVGTSGYNEQFF
>few|NA|TRBV12-3/TRBV12-4|TRBJ1-4
TGTGCCAGCATGAAGGCGCAGGGCGAAAAACTGTTTTTT
CASMKAQGEKLFF
>NA|TRBD2|TRBV15|TRBJ2-7
TGTGCCACCAGCGGAAGACTAGCGGGTTACTACGAGCAGTACTTC
CATSGRLAGYYEQYF
>many|NA|TRBV7-2|TRBJ2-5
TGTGCCAGCAGCTTACACCGCCAAGAGACCCAGTACTTC
CASSLHRQETQYF
>NA|NA|TRBV7-9|TRBJ1-6
TGTGCCAGCCTTTTGTATAATTCACCCCTCCACTTT
CASLLYNSPLHF
>NA|NA|TRBV7-6|TRBJ2-2
TGTGCCAGCCCTCCCACCCGCGAGTTCGCGAACACCGGGGAGCTGTTTTTT
CASPPTREFANTGELFF
>many|NA|TRBV7-6|TRBJ2-5
TGTGCCAGCAGCTCCATCCGCGGGACAGAACCAGAGACCCAGTACTTC
CASSSIRGTEPETQYF
>once|NA|TRBV20-1|TRBJ1-2
TGCAGTGCTACACCCTTGTGGGGGGCTGACTATGGCTACACCTTC
CSATPLWGADYGYTF
>NA|NA|TRBV28|TRBJ2-7
TGTGCCAGCAGTTTGGGCGGACCCGGCTACGAGCAGTACTTC
CASSLGGPGYEQYF
>many|NA|TRBV19|TRBJ1-1
TGTGCCAGTAGCCCACCACTCGGGACTGAAGCTTTCTTT
CASSPPLGTEAFF